This TCR beta chain was sequenced in a study of neoadjuvant anti-PD-1 for oral cavity cancer. The data were produced by immunoSEQ multiplex PCR, yet TCRdb's version contains in-frame clones alone and is incomplete. The repertoire includes approximately 13,000 clones, over 55% of them detected once, and less than 4% sits in the top ten. In regard to this clone: No antigen is known for it.

Overall study findings and caveats: Each response group had just a few patients in TCR analyses.

This CDR3 has 15 residues. The ends were cut back, 0 bases at V and 2 bases at J, with 10 bases in the middle. Germline V lookup: CDR1 SGHTA, CDR2 FQGTGA. Time point denoted: after neoadjuvant nivolumab, at surgical resection. This TCR was sampled from a person aged 40-85 years with oral cavity squamous cell carcinoma. The source material was PBMCs, sampled after nivolumab (anti-PD-1) treatment. The chain couples TRBV7-3 to TRBJ1-1; maybe TRBD1 (5 bases). The CDR3 nucleotides read TGTGCCAGCAGCTTAACCCCGGGACTCAACACTGAAGCTTTCTTT. As protein: CASSLTPGLNTEAFF.